These 16 T cell receptor beta chains originate from one sample sequenced in a study of T cell responses to AZD1222 COVID-19 vaccine (dated by TCRdb to 2020 to 2022). The receptor library was made with the immunoSEQ multiplex PCR assay. TCRdb holds this immuneACCESS table with in-frame rearrangements only. Some clones are missing; in checked studies, unresolved V genes explain under half, and the rest has no known cause. Here the sample has about 110,000 clones; about 88% occur a single time. The leading ten clones occupy 8.5% to 10% of the sample. What this sample's time point label stands for: baseline before first vaccination. Material: peripheral blood, obtained on day 0 of AZD1222 vaccination. The receptors here all came from an adult in good health.

The chain couples TRBV7-2 to TRBJ2-1; D possibly uses TRBD1 or TRBD2 (5 bases each). Germline CDR1 SGHTA, CDR2 FQGNSA. V was shortened by 1 base and J by 6 bases, with 10 bases between the two germline ends. The CDR3 runs 14 residues. DNA of the CDR3: TGTGCCAGCAGCTTAGAGCCAGGGAGCAATGAGCAGTTCTTC. Protein sequence: CASSLEPGSNEQFF.

V is TRBV7-2 and J is TRBJ2-7; D gene unclear. The CDR3 runs to 14 residues. Germline CDR1 reads SGHTA; CDR2 reads FQGNSA. V lost 2 bases and J 3 bases, leaving 11 bases between the germline ends. This chain's CDR3 is CASSLRTQNYEQYF. DNA for the CDR3: TGTGCCAGCAGCTTACGGACGCAAAACTACGAGCAGTACTTC.

This sequence joins TRBV6-6 and TRBJ1-6, with 8 bases aligning to TRBD1. The CDR3 spans 12 residues. CDR1 is MNHNY and CDR2 is SVGAGI in the germline V gene (reference sequence). V gave up 11 bases and J gave up 11 bases; unmatched junction bases: 8. CDR3 sequence reads: CAGQGNEAPLHF. CDR3 nucleotides: TGTGCCGGACAGGGAAATGAGGCACCCCTCCACTTT.

CDR3 residues: CASRLLAGSVNEQFF. The CDR3 coding sequence is TGTGCCAGCCGCCTCTTAGCGGGGTCCGTCAATGAGCAGTTCTTC. V gene TRBV4-2 combines with J gene TRBJ2-1; 8 bases map to TRBD2. J gave up 6 bases and V 8 bases, and 12 bases lay outside the gene matches. This CDR3 spans 15 amino acids. The V gene's germline CDR1 is LGHNA and CDR2 YNFKEQ.

V gene TRBV10-3 combines with J gene TRBJ2-3, with D perhaps TRBD2 (6 bases). CDR3 length: 18 amino acids. Germline V gives CDR1 ENHRY, CDR2 SYGVKD. V gave up 4 bases and J gave up 3 bases, with 23 bases separating them. CDR3 in amino acids: CAISAGDSVRGATDTQYF. DNA for the CDR3: TGTGCCATCAGTGCCGGGGACTCGGTAAGGGGAGCTACAGATACGCAGTATTTT.

The rearrangement joins TRBV19 to TRBJ2-7; 11 bases are shared with TRBD2. The CDR3 runs to 16 residues. V was clipped by 4 bases and J by 4 bases; unmatched bases: 9. CDR1 is LNHDA and CDR2 is SQIVND in the germline V gene (reference sequence). The CDR3 loop is CASSRILAGGRYEQYF. The CDR3 bases are TGTGCCAGTAGTAGGATTCTAGCGGGAGGACGTTACGAGCAGTACTTC.

This chain joins TRBV7-6 and TRBJ1-5; perhaps TRBD1 as D (5 bases). The germline V gene has CDR1 SGHVS and CDR2 FNYEAQ. V lost 0 bases to trimming and J lost 9 bases, with 9 bases between them. The CDR3 has 13 residues. Here the CDR3 DNA reads TGTGCCAGCAGCTTAGCGGGGGATAGGCCCCAGCATTTT. This encodes CASSLAGDRPQHF.

The chain links TRBV28 to TRBJ1-1; 8 bases fit TRBD1. CDR3 length: 14 amino acids. Germline CDR1 and CDR2: MDHEN and SYDVKM. The V segment lost 6 bases and the J segment 4 bases; nucleotides outside the gene matches: 7. This CDR3 reads CASSPDRVRTEAFF. CDR3 sequence (DNA): TGTGCCAGCAGCCCGGACAGGGTTCGCACTGAAGCTTTCTTT.

This clone was counted once. V gene TRBV5-1 combines with J gene TRBJ1-5; a possible D gene is TRBD1 (5 bases). The CDR3 totals 15 residues. From germline, CDR1 is SGHRS and CDR2 YFSETQ. V lost 1 base to trimming and J lost 4 bases, with 12 bases between them. CDR3 sequence reads: CASSLRGEGNQPQHF. The CDR3 region has the DNA TGCGCCAGCAGCTTGAGAGGGGAGGGGAATCAGCCCCAGCATTTT.

This clone was observed a few times. This CDR3 reads CASSYSLGTGGATEAFF. The CDR3 DNA reads TGTGCCAGCAGTTACTCTTTGGGGACAGGGGGCGCGACTGAAGCTTTCTTT. The chain joins TRBV6-2 or TRBV6-3 to TRBJ1-1, with 12 bases fitting TRBD1. V was pared by 0 bases and J by 5 bases, with 7 bases of the junction left unmatched. Looked up from germline, CDR1 is MNHEY and CDR2 is SVGEGT. There are 17 residues in the CDR3.

The V call is TRBV18, the J call TRBJ2-5, with 8 bases that match TRBD2. CDR1 and CDR2 from the germline V gene are KGHSH and LQKENI. The V and J ends lost 3 bases and 2 bases, in that order; junction bases with no gene match: 2. This CDR3 has 14 amino acids. The CDR3 spells CASSPGLAQETQYF. DNA for the CDR3: TGTGCCAGCTCACCCGGACTAGCTCAAGAGACCCAGTACTTC.

V is TRBV4-3 and J is TRBJ2-7, with 8 bases identical to TRBD2. The CDR3 has 16 amino acids. The germline V gene encodes CDR1 LGHNA and CDR2 YSLEER. V shed 0 bases, J shed 1 base, and the junction held 5 bases outside the gene matches. In nucleotides, the CDR3 is TGCGCCAGCAGCCAAGACGAGCGGGAGTCTTCCTACGAGCAGTACTTC. Translation: CASSQDERESSYEQYF.

The chain is built from TRBV30 and TRBJ1-5, with D possibly being TRBD1 (5 bases). Germline CDR1 is GTSNPN and CDR2 is SVGIG (reference sequence). V lost 3 bases, J lost 6 bases, and 12 bases lay in between. CDR3 length equals 13 residues. Written as DNA, the CDR3 is TGTGCCTGGAGCGCGGGGGAGAGTCAGCCCCAGCATTTT. This translates into CAWSAGESQPQHF.

J is TRBJ2-7 and V is TRBV14; 7 bases map to TRBD2. This CDR3 comprises 15 residues. In germline, CDR1 is SGHDN, CDR2 FVKESK. V lost 10 bases and J lost 6; bases outside the gene matches: 18. The CDR3 spells CATVRREIRHGEQYF. Written as DNA, the CDR3 is TGTGCCACCGTAAGGCGGGAGATCCGCCACGGCGAGCAGTACTTC.

V gene TRBV3-1 (or the pseudogene TRBV3-2) combines with J gene TRBJ2-1; no clear D gene. The CDR3 spans 16 residues. Germline V gene data show CDR1 as LGHDT and CDR2 as YNNKEL (reference sequence). V was cut by 4 bases and J by 4 bases, with 17 bases left in between. In DNA form, the CDR3 reads TGTGCCAGCAGCCCTACCCTCCCCCTGGGATACAATGAGCAGTTCTTC. Protein: CASSPTLPLGYNEQFF.

This clone has more than one count but fewer than ten. The rearrangement links TRBV7-2 to TRBJ2-1; a weak D match, TRBD2 (5 bases). Trimming left V 2 bases short and J 2 bases short, with 13 bases between. The length of the CDR3 is 16 residues. In germline, CDR1 is SGHTA, CDR2 FQGNSA. The CDR3 here is CASSLLGLTTYNEQFF. CDR3 in DNA: TGTGCCAGCAGCTTATTGGGGTTGACTACCTACAATGAGCAGTTCTTC.